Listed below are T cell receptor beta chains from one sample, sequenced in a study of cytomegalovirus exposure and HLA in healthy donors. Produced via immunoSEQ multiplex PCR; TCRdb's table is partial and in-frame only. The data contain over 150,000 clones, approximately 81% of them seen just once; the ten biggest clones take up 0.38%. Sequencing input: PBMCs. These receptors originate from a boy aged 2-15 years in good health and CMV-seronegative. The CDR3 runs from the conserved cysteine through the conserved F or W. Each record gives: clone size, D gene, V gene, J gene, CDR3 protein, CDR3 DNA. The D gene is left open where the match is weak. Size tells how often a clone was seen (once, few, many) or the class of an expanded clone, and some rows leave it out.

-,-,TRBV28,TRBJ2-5,CASSFSGVAAQETQYF,TGTGCCAGCAGTTTCTCAGGGGTTGCGGCCCAAGAGACCCAGTACTTC
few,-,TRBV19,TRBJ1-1,CASTGTLNTEAFF,TGTGCCAGTACCGGGACACTGAACACTGAAGCTTTCTTT
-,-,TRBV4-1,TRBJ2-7,CASSQDRAYEQYF,TGCGCCAGCAGCCAAGATCGGGCCTACGAGCAGTACTTC
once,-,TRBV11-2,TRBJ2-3,CASSLGGLRTDTQYF,TGTGCCAGCAGCTTAGGCGGACTACGCACAGATACGCAGTATTTT
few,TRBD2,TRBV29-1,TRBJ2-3,CSVGGRATDTQYF,TGCAGCGTTGGCGGGAGGGCCACAGATACGCAGTATTTT
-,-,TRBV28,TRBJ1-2,CASSLIPVSGHGYTF,TGTGCCAGCAGTTTAATCCCGGTGTCAGGTCATGGCTACACCTTC
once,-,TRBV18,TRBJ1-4,CASSLGSGEKLFF,TGTGCCAGCTCACTGGGGAGTGGCGAAAAACTGTTTTTT
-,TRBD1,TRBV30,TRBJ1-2,CAWRDRVIWLGYTF,TGTGCCTGGAGGGACAGGGTAATTTGGCTTGGCTACACCTTC
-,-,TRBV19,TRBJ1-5,CASSTGTWASNQPQHF,TGTGCCAGTAGTACCGGGACTTGGGCCAGCAATCAGCCCCAGCATTTT
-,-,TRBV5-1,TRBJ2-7,CASSLAAGGSPEGEQYF,TGCGCCAGCAGCTTGGCGGCAGGGGGGTCCCCCGAGGGGGAGCAGTACTTC
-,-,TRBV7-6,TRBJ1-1,CASSPKGQSNTEAFF,TGTGCCAGCAGCCCAAAGGGACAATCGAACACTGAAGCTTTCTTT
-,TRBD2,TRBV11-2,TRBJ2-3,CASSPRLAGYDTDTQYF,TGTGCCAGCAGCCCACGACTAGCGGGGTACGATACAGATACGCAGTATTTT
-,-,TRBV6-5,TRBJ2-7,CASSYLTGSSYEQYF,TGTGCCAGCAGTTATTTGACAGGAAGCTCCTACGAGCAGTACTTC
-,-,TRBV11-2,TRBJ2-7,CASSLDSGPPYEQYF,TGTGCCAGCAGCTTAGACAGCGGGCCACCCTACGAGCAGTACTTC
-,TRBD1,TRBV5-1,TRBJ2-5,CASSLDSTGWGTQYF,TGCGCCAGCAGCTTGGATTCGACAGGGTGGGGGACCCAGTACTTC
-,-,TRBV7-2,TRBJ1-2,CASSARLGTSYGYTF,TGTGCCAGCAGCGCGCGGCTCGGGACTTCCTATGGCTACACCTTC
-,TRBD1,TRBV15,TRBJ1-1,CATSPWDRAAEAFF,TGTGCCACCAGCCCTTGGGACAGGGCAGCTGAAGCTTTCTTT
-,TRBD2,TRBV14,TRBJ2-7,CASSQDSGSAYEQYF,TGTGCCAGCAGCCAAGATAGCGGGTCGGCCTACGAGCAGTACTTC
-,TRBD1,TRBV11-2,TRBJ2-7,CASSGGTGTEQYF,TGTGCCAGCAGCGGGGGGACAGGGACTGAGCAGTACTTC
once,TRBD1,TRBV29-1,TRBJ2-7,CSVHGTGEEQYF,TGCAGCGTCCACGGGACAGGGGAAGAGCAGTACTTC
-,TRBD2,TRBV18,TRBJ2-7,CASSPPLAGGMDHEQYF,TGTGCCAGCTCACCACCCCTAGCGGGAGGGATGGACCACGAGCAGTACTTC
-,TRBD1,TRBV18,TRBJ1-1,CASSPGQGTEAFF,TGTGCCAGCTCACCCGGACAGGGCACTGAAGCTTTCTTT
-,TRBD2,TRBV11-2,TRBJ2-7,CASSIQGLAVSYEQYF,TGTGCCAGCAGCATACAGGGACTAGCGGTCTCCTACGAGCAGTACTTC
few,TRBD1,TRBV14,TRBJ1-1,CASSQWGQAKAFF,TGTGCCAGCAGCCAATGGGGACAGGCAAAAGCTTTCTTT
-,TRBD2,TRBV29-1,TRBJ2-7,CSVELAVSSYEQYF,TGCAGCGTGGAACTAGCGGTGAGCTCCTACGAGCAGTACTTC
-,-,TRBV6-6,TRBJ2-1,CASSYSTPRDGNEQFF,TGTGCCAGCAGTTACTCGACCCCTAGAGATGGCAATGAGCAGTTCTTC
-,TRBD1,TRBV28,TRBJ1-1,CASSFPGQGNTEAFF,TGTGCCAGCAGTTTCCCGGGACAGGGTAACACTGAAGCTTTCTTT
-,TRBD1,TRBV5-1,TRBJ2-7,CASRQDRANEQYF,TGCGCCAGCAGACAGGACAGGGCCAACGAGCAGTACTTC
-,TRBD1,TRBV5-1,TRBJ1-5,CASSLTGGQPQHF,TGCGCCAGCAGCTTGACAGGGGGTCAGCCCCAGCATTTT
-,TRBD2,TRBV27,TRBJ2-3,CASSILSGRAPDTQYF,TGTGCCAGCAGTATTCTTAGCGGGAGGGCCCCAGATACGCAGTATTTT
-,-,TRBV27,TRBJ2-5,CASSSSETQYF,TGTGCCAGCAGTTCCTCGGAGACCCAGTACTTC
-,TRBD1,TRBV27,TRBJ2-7,CASSPMTGGENEQYF,TGTGCCAGCAGCCCCATGACAGGGGGCGAGAACGAGCAGTACTTC
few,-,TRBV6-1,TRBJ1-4,CASSSQKATNEKLFF,TGTGCCAGCAGTTCACAAAAAGCAACTAATGAAAAACTGTTTTTT
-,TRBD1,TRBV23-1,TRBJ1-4,CASSHRDRKTTNEKLFF,TGCGCCAGCAGTCATCGGGACAGGAAAACAACTAATGAAAAACTGTTTTTT
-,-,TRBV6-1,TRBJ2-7,CASVFRAYEQYF,TGTGCCAGCGTCTTCAGGGCCTACGAGCAGTACTTC
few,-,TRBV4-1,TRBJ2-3,CASSRTSTDTQYF,TGCGCCAGCAGCCGGACTAGCACAGATACGCAGTATTTT
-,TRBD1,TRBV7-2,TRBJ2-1,CASSLSGQGPGEFF,TGTGCCAGCAGCTTATCAGGACAGGGTCCGGGGGAGTTCTTC
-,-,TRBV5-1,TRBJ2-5,CASRRRGPISQETQYF,TGCGCCAGCAGGCGTAGGGGCCCCATTTCCCAGGAGACCCAGTACTTC
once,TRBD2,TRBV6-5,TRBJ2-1,CASSYSPASGHNEQFF,TGTGCCAGCAGTTACTCCCCCGCTAGCGGTCACAATGAGCAGTTCTTC
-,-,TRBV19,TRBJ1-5,CASSVRTDNQPQHF,TGTGCCAGTAGTGTTAGGACAGACAATCAGCCCCAGCATTTT
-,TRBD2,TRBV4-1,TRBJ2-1,CASSQGGGALNEQFF,TGCGCCAGCAGCCAAGGCGGGGGAGCCCTTAATGAGCAGTTCTTC
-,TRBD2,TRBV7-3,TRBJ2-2,CASSLQAGGTGELFF,TGTGCCAGCAGCTTACAGGCGGGAGGCACCGGGGAGCTGTTTTTT
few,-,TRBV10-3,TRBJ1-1,CAISGGATPRTEAFF,TGTGCCATCAGTGGGGGAGCCACGCCGAGGACTGAAGCTTTCTTT
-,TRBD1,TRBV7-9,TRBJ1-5,CASSVDRVNQPQHF,TGTGCCAGCAGCGTGGACAGGGTGAATCAGCCCCAGCATTTT
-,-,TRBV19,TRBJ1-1,CASSTSGTGNTEAFF,TGTGCCAGTAGTACCTCCGGAACAGGGAACACTGAAGCTTTCTTT
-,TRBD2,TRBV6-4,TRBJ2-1,CASSEAGGYNEQFF,TGTGCCAGCAGTGAAGCGGGAGGGTACAATGAGCAGTTCTTC
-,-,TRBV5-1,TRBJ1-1,CASSSPGGAGVEAFF,TGCGCCAGCAGCTCTCCCGGAGGGGCGGGGGTTGAAGCTTTCTTT
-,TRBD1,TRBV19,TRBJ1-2,CASSSGQGLNYGYTF,TGTGCCAGTAGTTCCGGACAGGGGCTGAACTATGGCTACACCTTC
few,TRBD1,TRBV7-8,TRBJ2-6,CASSWPGQDSGANVLTF,TGTGCCAGCAGCTGGCCGGGACAGGACTCTGGGGCCAACGTCCTGACTTTC
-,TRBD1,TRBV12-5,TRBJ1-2,CASVPPTGKGYGYTF,TGTGCTAGTGTTCCCCCGACAGGGAAGGGCTATGGCTACACCTTC
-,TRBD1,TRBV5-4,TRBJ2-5,CASSLAGTGQETQYF,TGTGCCAGCAGCTTGGCTGGGACAGGGCAAGAGACCCAGTACTTC
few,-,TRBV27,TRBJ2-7,CASSLTSSYEQYF,TGTGCCAGCAGTTTAACAAGCTCCTACGAGCAGTACTTC
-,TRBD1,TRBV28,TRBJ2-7,CASSPDRVFYEQYF,TGTGCCAGCAGTCCGGACAGGGTCTTCTACGAGCAGTACTTC
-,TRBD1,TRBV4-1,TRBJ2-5,CASSRNRGLQETQYF,TGCGCCAGCAGCCGTAACAGGGGGCTACAAGAGACCCAGTACTTC
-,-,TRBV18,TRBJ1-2,CASSPDRADGYTF,TGTGCCAGCTCTCCAGACAGAGCTGATGGCTACACCTTC
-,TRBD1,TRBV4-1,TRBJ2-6,CASSRTGGRVSGANVLTF,TGCGCCAGCAGCCGAACAGGGGGCAGGGTCTCTGGGGCCAACGTCCTGACTTTC
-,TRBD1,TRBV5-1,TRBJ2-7,CASSSDRALSYEQYF,TGCGCCAGCAGCTCAGACAGGGCCCTATCCTACGAGCAGTACTTC
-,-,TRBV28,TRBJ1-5,CASDRSGGNQPQHF,TGTGCCAGTGACAGGTCTGGGGGCAATCAGCCCCAGCATTTT
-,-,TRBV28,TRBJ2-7,CASSLEAGWRHEQYF,TGTGCCAGCAGTCTAGAGGCGGGGTGGAGGCACGAGCAGTACTTC
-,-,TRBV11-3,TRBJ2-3,CASSLEGRRADTQYF,TGTGCCAGCAGCTTAGAGGGGAGGAGAGCAGATACGCAGTATTTT